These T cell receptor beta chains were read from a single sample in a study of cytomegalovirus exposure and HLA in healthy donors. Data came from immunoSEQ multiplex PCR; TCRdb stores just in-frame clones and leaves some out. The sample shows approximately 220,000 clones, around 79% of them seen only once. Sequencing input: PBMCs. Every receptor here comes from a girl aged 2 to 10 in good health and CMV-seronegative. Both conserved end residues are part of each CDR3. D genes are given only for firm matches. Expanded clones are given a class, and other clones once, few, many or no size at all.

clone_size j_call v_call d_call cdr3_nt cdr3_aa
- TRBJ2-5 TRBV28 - TGTGCCAGCAGTTCCCCGACTGAGCCGAAAGAGACCCAGTACTTC CASSSPTEPKETQYF
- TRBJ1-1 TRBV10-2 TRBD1 TGCGCCAGCGGGGACAGTTTTATGAACACTGAAGCTTTCTTT CASGDSFMNTEAFF
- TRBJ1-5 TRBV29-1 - TGCAGCGTTGGGGAACAGGGAAAGAATCAGCCCCAGCATTTT CSVGEQGKNQPQHF
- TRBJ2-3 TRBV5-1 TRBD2 TGCGCCAGCACGTTAGCGGGAGGCCTCACAGATACGCAGTATTTT CASTLAGGLTDTQYF
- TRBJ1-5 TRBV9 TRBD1 TGTGCCAGCAGCGTAGAACAGGGGGTCAATCAGCCCCAGCATTTT CASSVEQGVNQPQHF
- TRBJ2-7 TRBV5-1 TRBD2 TGCGCCAGCAGCTTGAGTAGTGGGGGACTAGCGGGAAGTTACGAGCAGTACTTC CASSLSSGGLAGSYEQYF
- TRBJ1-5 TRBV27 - TGTGCCAGCAGTTTAGGGCTTAGCAATCAGCCCCAGCATTTT CASSLGLSNQPQHF
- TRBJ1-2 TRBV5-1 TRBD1 TGCGCCAGCAGCCCTTCCAGGGGGCGGGGTGGCTACACCTTC CASSPSRGRGGYTF
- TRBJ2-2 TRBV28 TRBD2 TGTGCCGGCAGTTCAGCGGGAGCGGCCGGTGGGGAGCTGTTTTTT CAGSSAGAAGGELFF
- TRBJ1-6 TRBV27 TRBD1 TGTGCCAGCAGTCGACGGACAGGGGACTCCTATAATTCACCCCTCCACTTT CASSRRTGDSYNSPLHF
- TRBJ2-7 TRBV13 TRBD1 TGTGCCAGCAGCGCGCGGCCGGGACAGGGGGCCGAGCAGTACTTC CASSARPGQGAEQYF
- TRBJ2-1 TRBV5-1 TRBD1 TGCGCCAGCAGCTTGGCCGGGACAGATTACAATGAGCAGTTCTTC CASSLAGTDYNEQFF
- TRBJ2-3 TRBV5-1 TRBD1 TGCGCCAGCAGCTTGGGACAGGGAAGGACAGATACGCAGTATTTT CASSLGQGRTDTQYF
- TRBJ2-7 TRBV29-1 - TGCAGCGTTCTAGACGTTTCCTACGAGCAGTACTTC CSVLDVSYEQYF
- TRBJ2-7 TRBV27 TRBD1 TGTGCCAGCAGTCTGGGACTCCCGGGGACAGGGAGGGGACCGCTCTACGAGCAGTACTTC CASSLGLPGTGRGPLYEQYF
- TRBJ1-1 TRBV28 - TGTGCCAGCAGTTTATTTGGGACACGGGCAAAAGCTTTCTTT CASSLFGTRAKAFF
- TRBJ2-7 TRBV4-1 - TGCGCCAGCAGCCAACAAATCCGGGGTACCTACGAGCAGTACTTC CASSQQIRGTYEQYF
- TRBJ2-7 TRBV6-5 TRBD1 TGTGCCAGCAGTTTTTCGACAGGGGGTTCCTACGAGCAGTACTTC CASSFSTGGSYEQYF
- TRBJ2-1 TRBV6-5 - TGTGCCACCACAAGACAGGTTACGGGTGAGCAGTTCTTC CATTRQVTGEQFF
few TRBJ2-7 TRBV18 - TGTGCCAGCTCACCGACTCTAGGACAGTACAGCTACGAGCAGTACTTC CASSPTLGQYSYEQYF
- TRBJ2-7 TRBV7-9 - TGTGCCAGCAGCTTAGGTTGGGGCAGGAGCTCCTACGAGCAGTACTTC CASSLGWGRSSYEQYF
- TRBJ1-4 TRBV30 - TGTGCCTGGAGTGTACTGGTCGCAACTAATGAAAAACTGTTTTTT CAWSVLVATNEKLFF
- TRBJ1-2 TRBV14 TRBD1 TGTGCCAGCAGCCGACCCGACAGGGACTATGGCTACACCTTC CASSRPDRDYGYTF
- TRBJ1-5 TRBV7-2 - TGTGCCAGCAGCCCGCGGTATGGTCCCCAGCATTTT CASSPRYGPQHF
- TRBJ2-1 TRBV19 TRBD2 TGTGCCAGTAGTATGTCCAGCGGGGGGATCAATGAGCAGTTCTTC CASSMSSGGINEQFF
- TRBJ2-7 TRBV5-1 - TGCGCCAGCAGCTCCGCCGGAGGCTACGAGCAGTACTTC CASSSAGGYEQYF
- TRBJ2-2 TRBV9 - TGTGCCAGCAGGGGCCCCGACACCGGGGAGCTGTTTTTT CASRGPDTGELFF
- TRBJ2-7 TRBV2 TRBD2 TGTGCCAGCAGTGACGAGCGGGGGTACTCCTACGAGCAGTACTTC CASSDERGYSYEQYF
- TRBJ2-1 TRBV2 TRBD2 TGTGCCAGCGGTGGGGGGGGGAGTGAGCAGTTCTTC CASGGGGSEQFF
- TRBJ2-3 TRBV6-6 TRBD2 TGTGCCAGCAGCCCTCGGGGGGGAGGGGGCACAGATACGCAGTATTTT CASSPRGGGGTDTQYF
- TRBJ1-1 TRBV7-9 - TGTGCCAGCAGCTTGCGGCCGGACACTGAAGCTTTCTTT CASSLRPDTEAFF
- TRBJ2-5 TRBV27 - TGTGCCAGCAGTGATTTGTCTAGCCCGGGGGACGGGGAGACCCAGTACTTC CASSDLSSPGDGETQYF
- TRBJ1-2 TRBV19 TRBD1 TGTGCCAGTAGTACCCTCGGGACAGAAAGCCTCTATGGCTACACCTTC CASSTLGTESLYGYTF
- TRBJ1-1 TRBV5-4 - TGTGCCAGCAGCTCGTCAGGGAAGGACACTGAAGCTTTCTTT CASSSSGKDTEAFF
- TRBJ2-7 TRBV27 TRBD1 TGTGCCAGCAGTCGTTTACAGGGGCGCTACGAGCAGTACTTC CASSRLQGRYEQYF
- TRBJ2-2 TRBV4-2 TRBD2 TGTGCCAGCAGCCAATCTGGACTAGCGGGGACCGGGGAGCTGTTTTTT CASSQSGLAGTGELFF
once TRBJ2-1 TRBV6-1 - TGTGCCAGCAGTAGGACTGCTGAAAATGAGCAGTTCTTC CASSRTAENEQFF
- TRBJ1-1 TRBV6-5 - TGTGCCAGCAGCTCCCCCAGGGGGAACACTGAAGCTTTCTTT CASSSPRGNTEAFF
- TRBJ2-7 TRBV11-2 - TGTGCCAGCAGCTTAGTCGGGGGAGGGACAGGATCCTACGAGCAGTACTTC CASSLVGGGTGSYEQYF
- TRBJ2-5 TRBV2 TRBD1 TGTGCCAGTGAACAGGGGGTGGGGGAGACCCAGTACTTC CASEQGVGETQYF
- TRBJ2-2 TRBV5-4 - TGTGCCAGCAGCTTGGCTGGGCCCGGGGAGCTGTTTTTT CASSLAGPGELFF
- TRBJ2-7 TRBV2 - TGTGCCAGCATGTTTGGCTTATCCTACGAGCAGTACTTC CASMFGLSYEQYF
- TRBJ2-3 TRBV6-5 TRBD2 TGTGCCAGCAGTTACACTAGCGGGGGGGCCGATACGCAGTATTTT CASSYTSGGADTQYF
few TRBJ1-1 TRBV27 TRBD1 TGTGCCAGCAGGGTAACAGGGGTAGCTGAAGCTTTCTTT CASRVTGVAEAFF
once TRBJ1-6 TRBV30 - TGTGCCTGGAGGGGCCTCAGCGGGAATTCACCCCTCCACTTT CAWRGLSGNSPLHF
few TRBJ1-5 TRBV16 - TGTGCCAGCAGCCAATTAAAGGGGAATCAGCCCCAGCATTTT CASSQLKGNQPQHF
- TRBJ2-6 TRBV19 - TGTGCCAGTAGTGTCTCACTGTCCTCTGGGGCCAACGTCCTGACTTTC CASSVSLSSGANVLTF
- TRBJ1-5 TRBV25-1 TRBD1 TGTGCCAGCAGTCAGACCGGGACAGGGTCCAATCAGCCCCAGCATTTT CASSQTGTGSNQPQHF
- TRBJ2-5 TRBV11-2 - TGTGCCAGCAGCTTCCGGGGTGAGACCCAGTACTTC CASSFRGETQYF
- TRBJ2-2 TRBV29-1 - TGCAGCGTTGCATGGGACTCGAACACCGGGGAGCTGTTTTTT CSVAWDSNTGELFF
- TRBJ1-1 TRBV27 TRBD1 TGTGCCAGCAGCGGACAGGGAATAGGAGACACTGAAGCTTTCTTT CASSGQGIGDTEAFF
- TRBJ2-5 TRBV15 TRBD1 TGTGCCACCAGCAGAGGGGGACAGGCTGGAGGAGAGACCCAGTACTTC CATSRGGQAGGETQYF
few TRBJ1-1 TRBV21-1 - TGTGCCAGCAGCAAAATCCCCACGGACAGGGGAGGTGAAGCTTTCTTT CASSKIPTDRGGEAFF